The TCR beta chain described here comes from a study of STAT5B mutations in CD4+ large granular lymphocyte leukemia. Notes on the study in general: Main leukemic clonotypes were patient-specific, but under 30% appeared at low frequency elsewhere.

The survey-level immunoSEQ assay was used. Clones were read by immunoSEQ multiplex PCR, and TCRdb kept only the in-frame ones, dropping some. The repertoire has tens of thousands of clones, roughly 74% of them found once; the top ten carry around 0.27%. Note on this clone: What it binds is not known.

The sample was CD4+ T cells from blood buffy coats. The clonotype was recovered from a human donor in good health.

CDR3 amino acids: CASSLVTSGRNEQFF. CDR3 nucleotide sequence: TGTGCCAGCAGCTTAGTAACGAGCGGGAGAAATGAGCAGTTCTTC. The chain links TRBV11-3 to TRBJ2-1; 8 bases are a match to TRBD2. Looked up from germline, CDR1 is SGHNT and CDR2 is YENEEA. CDR3 size: 15 residues. The J segment lost 7 bases and the V segment lost 1 base, leaving 6 bases of the junction unmatched.